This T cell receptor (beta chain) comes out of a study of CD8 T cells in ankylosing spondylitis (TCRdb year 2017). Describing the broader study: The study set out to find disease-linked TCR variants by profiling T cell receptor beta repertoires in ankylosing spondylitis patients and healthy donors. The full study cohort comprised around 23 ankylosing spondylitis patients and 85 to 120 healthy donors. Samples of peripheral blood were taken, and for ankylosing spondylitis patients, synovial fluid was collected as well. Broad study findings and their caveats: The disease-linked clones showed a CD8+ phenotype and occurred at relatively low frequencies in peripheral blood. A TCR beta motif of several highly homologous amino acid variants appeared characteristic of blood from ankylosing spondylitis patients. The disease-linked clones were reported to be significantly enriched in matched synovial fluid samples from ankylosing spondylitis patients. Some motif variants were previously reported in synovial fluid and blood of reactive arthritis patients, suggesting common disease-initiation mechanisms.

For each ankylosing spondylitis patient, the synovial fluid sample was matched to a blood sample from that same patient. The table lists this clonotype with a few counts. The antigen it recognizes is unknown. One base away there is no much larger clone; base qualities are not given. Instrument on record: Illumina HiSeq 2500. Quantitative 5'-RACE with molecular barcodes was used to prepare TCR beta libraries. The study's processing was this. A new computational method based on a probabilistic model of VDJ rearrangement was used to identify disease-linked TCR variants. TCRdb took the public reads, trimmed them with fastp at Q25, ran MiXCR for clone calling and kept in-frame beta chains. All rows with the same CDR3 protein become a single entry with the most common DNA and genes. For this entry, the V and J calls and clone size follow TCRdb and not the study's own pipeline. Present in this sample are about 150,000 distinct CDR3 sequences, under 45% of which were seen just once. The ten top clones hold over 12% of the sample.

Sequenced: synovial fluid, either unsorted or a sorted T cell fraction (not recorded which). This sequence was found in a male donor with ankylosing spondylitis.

The sequenced DNA: TGCGCCAGCAGCCCGGAGTCGGAGACCCAGTACTTC. The resulting protein is CASSPESETQYF. The sequence is built from TRBV5-1 and TRBJ2-5; the D gene remains uncertain. The CDR3 goes from the cysteine to the phenylalanine over 12 residues. Kept here is only the CDR3 DNA, which spans 36 bases and is read in frame from base 1. V is cut by 4 bases and J by 5 bases, and the space between the germline ends is 9 bases. Looking up the germline V gene yields CDR1 SGHRS and CDR2 YFSETQ.